What follows describes a single T cell receptor (beta chain). From germline, CDR1 is KGHDR and CDR2 SFDVKD. CDR3 length equals 19 residues. J lost 0 bases, V lost 4 bases, and 10 bases had no gene match. The data belong to a study of blood T cell repertoires in COVID-19. Sequencing used immunoSEQ multiplex PCR; TCRdb keeps in-frame clones, though not all of them. The table records tens of thousands of clones, approximately 85% of them present only once. The V gene is TRBV24-1, the J gene TRBJ2-5; 13 bases are shared with TRBD2. This TCR was sampled from a woman aged 80 or older with COVID-19, enrolled during active disease. Sequenced sample: peripheral blood. The CDR3 DNA sequence: TGTGCCACCAGTGACCCGGGACTAGCGGGGACGATGGACCAAGAGACCCAGTACTTC. It encodes CATSDPGLAGTMDQETQYF.